This record covers a single TCR beta chain. Using immunoSEQ multiplex PCR, the repertoire was profiled, and TCRdb retains in-frame clones only, with some absent. The sample has 130,000 to 150,000 clones, about 87% seen once. This specimen comes from a study of blood T cell repertoires in COVID-19. Study-wide context: Acute-phase and convalescent COVID-19 samples originated in the United States, Italy and Spain.

The CDR3 has 16 amino acids. CDR1 LNHDA and CDR2 SQIVND come from the germline V gene (reference sequence). V was pared by 3 bases and J by 2 bases, with 6 bases of the junction left unmatched. The V and J genes are TRBV19 and TRBJ1-1, with 10 bases that match TRBD1. The TCR comes from a man of 80 years or more with acute or convalescent COVID-19. Sequenced material: peripheral blood. DNA for the CDR3: TGTGCCAGTAGTATCGTTCGGACAGGGGGTAACACTGAAGCTTTCTTT. Translation gives CASSIVRTGGNTEAFF.